This T cell receptor beta chain was sequenced in a study of blood T cells in healthy people across ages. Study summary: Template switching caught about one barcoded beta molecule for each two T cells.

This clonotype has only a few counts. What it binds is not known. Alongside a J-beta primer mix, a sample-barcoded 5' primer served in a second PCR lasting roughly 6 to 11 cycles. TCRdb fed the 5' RACE reads into MiXCR, producing one record per CDR3 protein. The sample records approximately 1,700,000 distinct CDR3 sequences, about 39% being singletons. Broader study findings: Naive T cell percentage and TCR beta diversity correlated strongly. The study found more naive CD4+ cells and higher diversity in long-lived than aged donors.

Staff drew 9 to 10 milliliters of peripheral blood from each donor. The sample consisted of blood. The receptor was derived from a human donor in good health.

The CDR3 DNA sequence: TGCGCCAGCAGCCAAGGGACCCTGGCGGACGAGCAGTACTTC. It encodes CASSQGTLADEQYF. The chain links TRBV4-1 to TRBJ2-7; no definite D call. V was trimmed by 1 base and J by 5 bases, leaving 12 bases between them. Germline CDR1 reads MGHRA; CDR2 reads YSYEKL. The CDR3 totals 14 residues.